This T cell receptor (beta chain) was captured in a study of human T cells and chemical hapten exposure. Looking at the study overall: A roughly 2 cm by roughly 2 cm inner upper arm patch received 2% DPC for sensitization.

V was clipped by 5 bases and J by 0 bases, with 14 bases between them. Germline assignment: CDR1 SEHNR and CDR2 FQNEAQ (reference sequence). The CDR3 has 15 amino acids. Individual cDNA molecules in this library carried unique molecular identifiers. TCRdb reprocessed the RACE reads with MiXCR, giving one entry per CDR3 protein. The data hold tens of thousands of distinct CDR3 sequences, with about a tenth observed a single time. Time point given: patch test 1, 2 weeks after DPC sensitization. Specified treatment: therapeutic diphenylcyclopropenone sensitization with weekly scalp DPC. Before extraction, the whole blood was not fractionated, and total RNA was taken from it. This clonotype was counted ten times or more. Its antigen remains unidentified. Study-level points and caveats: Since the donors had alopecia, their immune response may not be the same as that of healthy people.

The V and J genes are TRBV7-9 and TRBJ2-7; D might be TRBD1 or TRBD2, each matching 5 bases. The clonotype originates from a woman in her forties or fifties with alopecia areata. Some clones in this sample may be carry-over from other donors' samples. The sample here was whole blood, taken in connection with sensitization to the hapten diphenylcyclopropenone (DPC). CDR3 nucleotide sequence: TGTGCCAGCAGCCTCGCCGGGACGGCCTCCTACGAGCAGTACTTC. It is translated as CASSLAGTASYEQYF.